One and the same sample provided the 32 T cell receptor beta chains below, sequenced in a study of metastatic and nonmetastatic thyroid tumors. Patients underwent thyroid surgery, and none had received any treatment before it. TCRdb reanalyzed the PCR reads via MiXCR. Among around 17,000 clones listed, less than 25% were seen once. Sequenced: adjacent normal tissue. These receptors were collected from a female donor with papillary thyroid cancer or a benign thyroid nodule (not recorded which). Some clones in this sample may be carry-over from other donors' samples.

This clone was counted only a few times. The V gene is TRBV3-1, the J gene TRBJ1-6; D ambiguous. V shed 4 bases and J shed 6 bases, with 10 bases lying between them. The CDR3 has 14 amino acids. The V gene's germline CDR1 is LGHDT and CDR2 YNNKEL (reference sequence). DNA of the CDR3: TGTGCCAGCAGCCCCTCCGCCCTTAATTCACCCCTCCACTTT. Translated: CASSPSALNSPLHF.

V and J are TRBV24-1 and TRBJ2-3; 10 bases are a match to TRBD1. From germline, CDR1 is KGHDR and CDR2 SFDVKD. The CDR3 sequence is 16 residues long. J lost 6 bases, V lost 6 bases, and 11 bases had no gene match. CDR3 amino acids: CATSLGQGGEWDTQYF. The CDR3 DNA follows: TGTGCCACCAGTTTAGGACAGGGGGGAGAATGGGATACGCAGTATTTT.

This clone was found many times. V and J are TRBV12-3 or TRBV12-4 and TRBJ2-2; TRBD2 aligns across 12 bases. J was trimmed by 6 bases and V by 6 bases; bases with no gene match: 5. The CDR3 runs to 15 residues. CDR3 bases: TGTGCCAGCAGACCTACTAGCGGGGGGCCCGGGGAGCTGTTTTTT. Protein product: CASRPTSGGPGELFF.

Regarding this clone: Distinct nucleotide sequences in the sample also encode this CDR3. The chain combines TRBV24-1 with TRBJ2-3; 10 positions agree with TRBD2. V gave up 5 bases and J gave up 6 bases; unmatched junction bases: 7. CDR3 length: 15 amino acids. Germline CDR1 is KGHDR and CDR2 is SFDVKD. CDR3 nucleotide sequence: TGTGCCACCAGTGCGGCTAGCGGGAGAACGGATACGCAGTATTTT. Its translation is CATSAASGRTDTQYF.

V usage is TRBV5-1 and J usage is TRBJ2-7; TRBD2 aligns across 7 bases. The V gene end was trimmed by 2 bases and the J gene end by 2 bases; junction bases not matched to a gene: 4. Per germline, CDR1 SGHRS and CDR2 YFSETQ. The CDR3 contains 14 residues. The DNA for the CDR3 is TGCGCCAGCAGCTTAGAGGGAGGGGCCTACGAGCAGTACTTC. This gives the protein CASSLEGGAYEQYF.

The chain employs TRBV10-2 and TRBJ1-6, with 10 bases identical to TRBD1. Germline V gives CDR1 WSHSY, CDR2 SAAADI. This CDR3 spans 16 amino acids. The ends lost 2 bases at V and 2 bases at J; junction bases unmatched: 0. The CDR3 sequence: CASSEGQGAYNSPLHF. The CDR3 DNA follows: TGCGCCAGCAGTGAGGGACAGGGGGCCTATAATTCACCCCTCCACTTT.

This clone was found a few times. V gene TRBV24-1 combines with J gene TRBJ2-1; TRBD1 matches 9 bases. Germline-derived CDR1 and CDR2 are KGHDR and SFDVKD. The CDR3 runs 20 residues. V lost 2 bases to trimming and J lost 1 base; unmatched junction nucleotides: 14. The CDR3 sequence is CATSDSLGTGNPRSYNEQFF. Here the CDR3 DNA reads TGTGCCACCAGTGATTCCCTGGGGACAGGGAATCCAAGATCCTACAATGAGCAGTTCTTC.

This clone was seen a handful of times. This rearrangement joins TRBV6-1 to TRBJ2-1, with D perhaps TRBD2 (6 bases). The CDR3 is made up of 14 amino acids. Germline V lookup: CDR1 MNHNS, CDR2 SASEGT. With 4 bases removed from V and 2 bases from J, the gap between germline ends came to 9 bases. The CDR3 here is CASSVRLAYNEQFF. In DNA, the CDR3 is TGTGCCAGCAGTGTTAGACTAGCCTACAATGAGCAGTTCTTC.

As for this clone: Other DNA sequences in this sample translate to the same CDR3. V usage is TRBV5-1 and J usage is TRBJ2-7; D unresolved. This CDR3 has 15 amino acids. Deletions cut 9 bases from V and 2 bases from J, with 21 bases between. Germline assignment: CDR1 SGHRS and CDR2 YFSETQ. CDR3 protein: CATRRNSETAYEQYF. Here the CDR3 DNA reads TGCGCCACCCGGCGTAACAGTGAAACGGCCTACGAGCAGTACTTC.

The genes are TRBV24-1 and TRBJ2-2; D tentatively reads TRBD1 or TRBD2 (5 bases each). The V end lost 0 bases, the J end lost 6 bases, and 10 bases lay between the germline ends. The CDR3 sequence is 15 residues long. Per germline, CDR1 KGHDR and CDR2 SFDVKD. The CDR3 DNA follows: TGTGCCACCAGTGATTTGAGGGGAGTGGCCGGGGAGCTGTTTTTT. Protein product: CATSDLRGVAGELFF.

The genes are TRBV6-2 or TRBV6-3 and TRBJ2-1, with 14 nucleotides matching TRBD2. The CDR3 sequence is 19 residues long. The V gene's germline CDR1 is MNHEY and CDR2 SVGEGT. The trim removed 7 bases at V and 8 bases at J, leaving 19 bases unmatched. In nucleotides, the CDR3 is TGTGCCAGCACCCATAGACAGGGACTAGCGGGAGCGGGGGGCCATGAGCAGTTCTTC. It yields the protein CASTHRQGLAGAGGHEQFF.

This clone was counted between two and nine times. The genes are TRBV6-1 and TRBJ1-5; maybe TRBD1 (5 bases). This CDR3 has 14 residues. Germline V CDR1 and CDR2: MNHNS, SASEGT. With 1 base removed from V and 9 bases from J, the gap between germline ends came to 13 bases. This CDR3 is CASSEDEGLGPQHF. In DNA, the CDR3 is TGTGCCAGCAGTGAAGACGAGGGGTTGGGGCCCCAGCATTTT.

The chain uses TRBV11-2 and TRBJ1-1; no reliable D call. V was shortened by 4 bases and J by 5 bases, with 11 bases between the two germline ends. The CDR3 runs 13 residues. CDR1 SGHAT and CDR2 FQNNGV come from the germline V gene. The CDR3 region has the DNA TGTGCCAGCAGCTCGACTCGGGTTACTGAAGCTTTCTTT. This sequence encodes CASSSTRVTEAFF.

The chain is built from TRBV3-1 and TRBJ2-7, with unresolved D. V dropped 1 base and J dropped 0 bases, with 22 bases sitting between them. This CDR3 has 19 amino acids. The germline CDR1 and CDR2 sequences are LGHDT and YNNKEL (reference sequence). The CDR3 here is CASSQVRSRLAAYSYEQYF. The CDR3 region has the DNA TGTGCCAGCAGCCAAGTACGATCGCGGTTAGCTGCGTACTCCTACGAGCAGTACTTC.

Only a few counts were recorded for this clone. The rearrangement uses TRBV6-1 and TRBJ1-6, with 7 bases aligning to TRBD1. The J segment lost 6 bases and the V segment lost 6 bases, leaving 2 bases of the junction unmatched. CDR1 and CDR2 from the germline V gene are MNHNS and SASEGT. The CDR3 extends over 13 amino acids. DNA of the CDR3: TGTGCCAGCAGAAGGGACAGTAATTCACCCCTCCACTTT. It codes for CASRRDSNSPLHF.

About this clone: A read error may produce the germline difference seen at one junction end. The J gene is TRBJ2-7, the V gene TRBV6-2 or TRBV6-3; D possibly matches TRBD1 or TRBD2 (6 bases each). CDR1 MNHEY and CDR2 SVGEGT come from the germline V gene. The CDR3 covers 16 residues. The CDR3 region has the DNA TGTGCCAGCAGTTACTTAGGGGGGTCGTTACCCTACGATCAGTACTTC. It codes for CASSYLGGSLPYDQYF.

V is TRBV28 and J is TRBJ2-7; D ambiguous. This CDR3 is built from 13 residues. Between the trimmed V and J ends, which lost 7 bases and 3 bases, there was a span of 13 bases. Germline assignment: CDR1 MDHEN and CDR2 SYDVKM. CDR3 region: CASIGWADYEQYF. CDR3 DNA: TGTGCCAGCATCGGTTGGGCTGACTACGAGCAGTACTTC.

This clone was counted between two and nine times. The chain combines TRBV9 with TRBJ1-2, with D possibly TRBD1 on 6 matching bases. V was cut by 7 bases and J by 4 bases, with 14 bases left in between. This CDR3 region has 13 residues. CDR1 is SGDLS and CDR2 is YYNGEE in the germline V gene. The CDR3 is CASASSGVYGYTF. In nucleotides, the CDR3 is TGTGCCAGCGCCTCGTCAGGGGTCTATGGCTACACCTTC. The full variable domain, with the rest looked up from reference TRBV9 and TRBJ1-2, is DSGVTQTPKHLITATGQRVTLRCSPRSGDLSVYWYQQSLDQGLQFLIQYYNGEERAKGNILERFSAQQFPDLHSELNLSSLELGDSALYFCASASSGVYGYTFGSGTRLTVV.

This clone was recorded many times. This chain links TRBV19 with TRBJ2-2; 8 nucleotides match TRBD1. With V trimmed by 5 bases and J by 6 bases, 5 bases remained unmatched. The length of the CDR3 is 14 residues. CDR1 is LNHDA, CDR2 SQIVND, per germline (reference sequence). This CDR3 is CASSGLTGAGELFF. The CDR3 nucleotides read TGTGCCAGTAGTGGATTGACAGGGGCCGGGGAGCTGTTTTTT.

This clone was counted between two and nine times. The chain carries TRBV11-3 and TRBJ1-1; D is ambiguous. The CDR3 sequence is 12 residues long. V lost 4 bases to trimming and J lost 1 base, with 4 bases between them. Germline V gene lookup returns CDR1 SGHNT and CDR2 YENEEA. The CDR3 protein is CASSYRNTEAFF. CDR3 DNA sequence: TGTGCCAGCAGCTATAGGAACACTGAAGCTTTCTTT.

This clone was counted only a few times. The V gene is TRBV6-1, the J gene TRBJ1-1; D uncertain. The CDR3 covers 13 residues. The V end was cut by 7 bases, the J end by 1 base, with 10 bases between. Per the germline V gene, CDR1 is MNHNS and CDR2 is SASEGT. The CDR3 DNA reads TGTGCCAGCACAGAGACGGAGAACACTGAAGCTTTCTTT. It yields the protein CASTETENTEAFF.

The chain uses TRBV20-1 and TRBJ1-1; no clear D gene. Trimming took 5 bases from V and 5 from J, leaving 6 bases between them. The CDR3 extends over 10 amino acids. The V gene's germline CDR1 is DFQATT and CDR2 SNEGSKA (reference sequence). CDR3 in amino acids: CSALGTEAFF. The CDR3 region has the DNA TGCAGTGCTCTGGGTACTGAAGCTTTCTTT.

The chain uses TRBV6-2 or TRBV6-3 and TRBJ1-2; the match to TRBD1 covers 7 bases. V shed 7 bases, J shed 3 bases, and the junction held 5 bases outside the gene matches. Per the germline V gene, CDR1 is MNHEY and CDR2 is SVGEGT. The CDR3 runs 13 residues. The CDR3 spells CASTDRRDYGYTF. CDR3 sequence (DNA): TGTGCCAGCACGGACAGGAGGGACTATGGCTACACCTTC.

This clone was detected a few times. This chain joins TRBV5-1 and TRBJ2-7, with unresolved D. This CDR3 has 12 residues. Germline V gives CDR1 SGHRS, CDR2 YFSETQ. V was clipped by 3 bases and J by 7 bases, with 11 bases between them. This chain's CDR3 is CASSSDSLEQYF. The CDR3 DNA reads TGCGCCAGCAGCTCAGATAGTTTGGAGCAGTACTTC.

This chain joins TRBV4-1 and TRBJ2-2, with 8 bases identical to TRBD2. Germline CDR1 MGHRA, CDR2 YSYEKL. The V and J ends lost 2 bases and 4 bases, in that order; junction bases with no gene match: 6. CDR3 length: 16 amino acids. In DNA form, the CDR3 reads TGCGCCAGCAGCCAACCGGGAGGGACGGGCACCGGGGAGCTGTTTTTT. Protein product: CASSQPGGTGTGELFF.

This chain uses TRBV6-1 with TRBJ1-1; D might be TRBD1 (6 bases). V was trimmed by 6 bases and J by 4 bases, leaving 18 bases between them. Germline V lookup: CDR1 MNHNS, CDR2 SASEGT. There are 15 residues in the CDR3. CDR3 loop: CASSRVRGWGTEAFF. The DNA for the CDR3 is TGTGCCAGCAGCCGGGTCAGGGGCTGGGGCACTGAAGCTTTCTTT.

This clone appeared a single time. The CDR3 loop is CSAPPPYNYGYTF. The DNA of the CDR3 is TGCAGTGCTCCGCCCCCGTATAACTATGGCTACACCTTC. V gene TRBV20-1 combines with J gene TRBJ1-2; D not resolved. Germline V gene sequence: CDR1 DFQATT, CDR2 SNEGSKA (reference sequence). Trimming removed 5 bases at V and 1 base at J, with 11 bases between. The CDR3 has 13 amino acids.

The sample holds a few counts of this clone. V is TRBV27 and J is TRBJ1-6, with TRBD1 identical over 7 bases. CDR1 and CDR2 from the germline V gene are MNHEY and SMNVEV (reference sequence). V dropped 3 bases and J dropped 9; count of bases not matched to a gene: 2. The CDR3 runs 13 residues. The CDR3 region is CASSLTGTSPLHF. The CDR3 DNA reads TGTGCCAGCAGTTTGACAGGGACTTCACCCCTCCACTTT.

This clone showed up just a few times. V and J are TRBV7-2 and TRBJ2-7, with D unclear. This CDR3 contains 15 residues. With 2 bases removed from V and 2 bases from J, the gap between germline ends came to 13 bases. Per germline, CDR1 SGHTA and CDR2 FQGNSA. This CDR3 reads CASSLSSGTAYEQYF. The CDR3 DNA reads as TGTGCCAGCAGCTTATCATCCGGCACCGCCTACGAGCAGTACTTC.

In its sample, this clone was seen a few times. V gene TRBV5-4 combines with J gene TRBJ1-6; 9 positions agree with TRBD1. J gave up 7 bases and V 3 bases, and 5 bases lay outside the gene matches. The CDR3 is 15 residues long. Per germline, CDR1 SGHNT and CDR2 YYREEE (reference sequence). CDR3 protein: CASSWGTGQNSPLHF. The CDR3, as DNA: TGTGCCAGCAGCTGGGGGACAGGGCAAAATTCACCCCTCCACTTT. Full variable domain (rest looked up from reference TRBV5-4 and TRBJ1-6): ETGVTQSPTHLIKTRGQQVTLRCSSQSGHNTVSWYQQALGQGPQFIFQYYREEENGRGNFPPRFSGLQFPNYSSELNVNALELDDSALYLCASSWGTGQNSPLHFGNGTRLTVT.

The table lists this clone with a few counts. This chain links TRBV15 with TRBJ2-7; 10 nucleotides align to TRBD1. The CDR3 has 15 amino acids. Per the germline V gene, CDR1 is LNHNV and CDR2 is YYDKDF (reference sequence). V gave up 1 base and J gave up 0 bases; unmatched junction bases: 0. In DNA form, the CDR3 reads TGTGCCACCAGCAGAGGGACAGGGGGCTCCTACGAGCAGTACTTC. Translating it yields CATSRGTGGSYEQYF.

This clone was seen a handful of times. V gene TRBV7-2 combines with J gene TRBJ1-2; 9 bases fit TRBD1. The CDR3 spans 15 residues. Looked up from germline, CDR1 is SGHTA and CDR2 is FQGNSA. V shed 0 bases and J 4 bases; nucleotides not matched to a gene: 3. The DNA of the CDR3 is TGTGCCAGCAGCTTAGCGGGGGGACAGGGCTATGGCTACACCTTC. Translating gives CASSLAGGQGYGYTF.